The 10 T cell receptor beta chains presented below share a single source sample, sequenced in a study of identical twins. TCRdb itself ran the 5' RACE reads through MiXCR, one entry per CDR3 protein. This table has 200,000 to 250,000 distinct CDR3 sequences, approximately 11% appearing once. The sample was also reused in another study, on yellow fever vaccine responses in identical twins.

Sequenced sample: memory (CD45RO+) T cells sorted from blood. The receptors come from a woman aged 18-29 years in good health.

This clonotype has more than one count but fewer than ten. The V call is TRBV4-3, the J call TRBJ2-7; TRBD2 aligns across 14 bases. Germline V gene lookup returns CDR1 LGHNA and CDR2 YSLEER. J lost 4 bases, V lost 0 bases, and 2 bases had no gene match. The length of the CDR3 is 16 residues. The CDR3: CASSQDGTSGSYEQYF. The CDR3 region has the DNA TGCGCCAGCAGCCAAGATGGGACTAGCGGGAGTTACGAGCAGTACTTC.

This clonotype occurred a few times. The chain has TRBV27 and TRBJ2-1, with 12 nucleotides matching TRBD2. V lost 10 bases and J lost 7; bases outside the gene matches: 8. Germline assignment: CDR1 MNHEY and CDR2 SMNVEV (reference sequence). There are 14 residues in the CDR3. The CDR3 spells CATGLAGGPNEQFF. CDR3 nucleotide sequence: TGTGCCACCGGCCTAGCGGGGGGGCCTAATGAGCAGTTCTTC.

This chain connects TRBV4-2 to TRBJ2-6; D is ambiguous. Germline V gene lookup returns CDR1 LGHNA and CDR2 YNFKEQ. The CDR3 consists of 18 residues. V lost 5 bases to trimming and J lost 0 bases, with 17 bases between them. CDR3 bases: TGTGCCAGCAGCTTCCGGGCCATCTCAGACTCTGGGGCCAACGTCCTGACTTTC. Its protein is CASSFRAISDSGANVLTF.

There are a few counts of this clonotype. The J gene is TRBJ2-1, the V gene TRBV28; 8 bases agree with TRBD1. CDR3 length: 14 amino acids. Germline CDR1 reads MDHEN; CDR2 reads SYDVKM. V dropped 5 bases and J dropped 9; count of bases not matched to a gene: 9. CDR3 amino acids: CASSPGGPLGEQFF. Here the CDR3 DNA reads TGTGCCAGCAGTCCAGGGGGCCCCCTCGGTGAGCAGTTCTTC.

J is TRBJ2-3 and V is TRBV3-1, with a possible D match to TRBD2 (6 bases). CDR1 LGHDT and CDR2 YNNKEL come from the germline V gene (reference sequence). V lost 1 base to trimming and J lost 1 base, with 9 bases between them. The CDR3 runs 15 residues. The CDR3 DNA sequence: TGTGCCAGCAGCCAAGCGGGGGTGCGCACAGATACGCAGTATTTT. Residues: CASSQAGVRTDTQYF.

This clonotype was counted at least ten times. The V call is TRBV4-3, the J call TRBJ2-7; D perhaps matches TRBD2 (6 bases). The CDR3 length is 13 residues. Trimming removed 0 bases at V and 8 bases at J, with 11 bases between. Germline lookup yields CDR1 LGHNA and CDR2 YSLEER. The CDR3 DNA reads TGCGCCAGCAGCCAAGAGTGGCGGGAAAAGCAGTACTTC. Translating gives CASSQEWREKQYF.

This clonotype was seen more than once but under ten times. Since a much larger clone is just one base distant, this may be a read error. The CDR3 sequence: CASSPDNEQFF. The DNA of the CDR3 is TGTGCCAGCTCACCAGATAATGAGCAGTTCTTC. V and J are TRBV18 and TRBJ2-1; D gene unclear. This CDR3 is built from 11 residues. Germline CDR1 is KGHSH and CDR2 is LQKENI. V was shortened by 2 bases and J by 7 bases, with 3 bases between the two germline ends. The whole variable domain, remainder taken from reference TRBV18 and TRBJ2-1, is NAGVMQNPRHLVRRRGQEARLRCSPMKGHSHVYWYRQLPEEGLKFMVYLQKENIIDESGMPKERFSAEFPKEGPSILRIQQVVRGDSAAYFCASSPDNEQFFGPGTRLTVL.

To note about this clonotype: A much bigger clone sits one base away, suggesting this may be a read error. The chain couples TRBV4-2 to TRBJ2-3, with 8 nucleotides matching TRBD1. TRBJ1-5 matches the DNA end more closely, so the J call is doubtful. CDR1 and CDR2 from the germline V gene are LGHNA and YNFKEQ. The CDR3 totals 16 residues. This CDR3 reads CASSQDPGQGTDTQHF. Here the CDR3 DNA reads TGTGCCAGCAGCCAAGACCCAGGACAGGGCACAGATACGCAGCATTTT.

The chain carries TRBV12-3 or TRBV12-4 and TRBJ2-1, with D maybe TRBD2 (6 bases). V shed 8 bases and J shed 0 bases, with 11 bases lying between them. The CDR3 contains 14 residues. This chain's CDR3 is CASPSGYSYNEQFF. The CDR3 coding sequence is TGTGCCAGCCCGAGCGGGTACTCCTACAATGAGCAGTTCTTC.

The chain joins TRBV18 to TRBJ1-5; 7 nucleotides match TRBD1. Germline assignment: CDR1 KGHSH and CDR2 LQKENI. The trim removed 6 bases at V and 5 bases at J, leaving 7 bases unmatched. The CDR3 covers 14 residues. In nucleotides, the CDR3 is TGTGCCAGCTCGCCAACAGGGGCTCATCAGCCCCAGCATTTT. It translates to CASSPTGAHQPQHF.